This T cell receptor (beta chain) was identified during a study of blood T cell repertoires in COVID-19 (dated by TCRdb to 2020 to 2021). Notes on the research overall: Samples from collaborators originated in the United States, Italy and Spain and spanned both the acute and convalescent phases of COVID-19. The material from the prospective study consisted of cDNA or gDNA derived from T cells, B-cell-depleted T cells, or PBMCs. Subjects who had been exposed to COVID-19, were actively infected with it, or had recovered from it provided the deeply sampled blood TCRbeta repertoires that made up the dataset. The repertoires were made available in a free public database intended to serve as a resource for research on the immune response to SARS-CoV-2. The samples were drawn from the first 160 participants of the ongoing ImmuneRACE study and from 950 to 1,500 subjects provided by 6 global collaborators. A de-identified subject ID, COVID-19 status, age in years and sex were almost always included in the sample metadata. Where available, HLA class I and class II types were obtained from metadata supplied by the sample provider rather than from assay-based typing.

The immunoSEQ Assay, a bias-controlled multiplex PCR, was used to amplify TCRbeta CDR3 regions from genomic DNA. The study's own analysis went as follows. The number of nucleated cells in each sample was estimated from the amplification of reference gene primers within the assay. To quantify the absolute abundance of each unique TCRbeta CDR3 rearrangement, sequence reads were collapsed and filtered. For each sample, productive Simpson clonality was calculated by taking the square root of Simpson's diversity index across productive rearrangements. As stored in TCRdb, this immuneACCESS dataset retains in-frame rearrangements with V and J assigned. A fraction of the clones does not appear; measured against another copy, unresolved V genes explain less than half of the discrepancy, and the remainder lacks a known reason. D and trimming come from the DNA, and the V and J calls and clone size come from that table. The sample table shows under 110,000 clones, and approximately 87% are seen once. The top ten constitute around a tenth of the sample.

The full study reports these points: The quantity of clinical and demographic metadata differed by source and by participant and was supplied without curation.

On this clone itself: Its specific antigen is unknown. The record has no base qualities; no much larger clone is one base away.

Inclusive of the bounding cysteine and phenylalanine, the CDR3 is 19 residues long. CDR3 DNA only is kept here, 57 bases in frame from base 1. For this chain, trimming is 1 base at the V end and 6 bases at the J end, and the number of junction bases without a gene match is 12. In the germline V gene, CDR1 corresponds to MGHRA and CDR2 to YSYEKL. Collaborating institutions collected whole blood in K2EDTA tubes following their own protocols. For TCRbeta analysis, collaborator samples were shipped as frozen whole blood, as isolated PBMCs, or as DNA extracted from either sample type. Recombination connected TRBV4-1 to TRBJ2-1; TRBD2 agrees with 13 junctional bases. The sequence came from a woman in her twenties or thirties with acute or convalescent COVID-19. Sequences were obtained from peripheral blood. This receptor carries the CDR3 CASSQVPPGTSGGANEQFF. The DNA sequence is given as TGCGCCAGCAGCCAAGTGCCCCCCGGAACTAGCGGGGGGGCCAATGAGCAGTTCTTC.